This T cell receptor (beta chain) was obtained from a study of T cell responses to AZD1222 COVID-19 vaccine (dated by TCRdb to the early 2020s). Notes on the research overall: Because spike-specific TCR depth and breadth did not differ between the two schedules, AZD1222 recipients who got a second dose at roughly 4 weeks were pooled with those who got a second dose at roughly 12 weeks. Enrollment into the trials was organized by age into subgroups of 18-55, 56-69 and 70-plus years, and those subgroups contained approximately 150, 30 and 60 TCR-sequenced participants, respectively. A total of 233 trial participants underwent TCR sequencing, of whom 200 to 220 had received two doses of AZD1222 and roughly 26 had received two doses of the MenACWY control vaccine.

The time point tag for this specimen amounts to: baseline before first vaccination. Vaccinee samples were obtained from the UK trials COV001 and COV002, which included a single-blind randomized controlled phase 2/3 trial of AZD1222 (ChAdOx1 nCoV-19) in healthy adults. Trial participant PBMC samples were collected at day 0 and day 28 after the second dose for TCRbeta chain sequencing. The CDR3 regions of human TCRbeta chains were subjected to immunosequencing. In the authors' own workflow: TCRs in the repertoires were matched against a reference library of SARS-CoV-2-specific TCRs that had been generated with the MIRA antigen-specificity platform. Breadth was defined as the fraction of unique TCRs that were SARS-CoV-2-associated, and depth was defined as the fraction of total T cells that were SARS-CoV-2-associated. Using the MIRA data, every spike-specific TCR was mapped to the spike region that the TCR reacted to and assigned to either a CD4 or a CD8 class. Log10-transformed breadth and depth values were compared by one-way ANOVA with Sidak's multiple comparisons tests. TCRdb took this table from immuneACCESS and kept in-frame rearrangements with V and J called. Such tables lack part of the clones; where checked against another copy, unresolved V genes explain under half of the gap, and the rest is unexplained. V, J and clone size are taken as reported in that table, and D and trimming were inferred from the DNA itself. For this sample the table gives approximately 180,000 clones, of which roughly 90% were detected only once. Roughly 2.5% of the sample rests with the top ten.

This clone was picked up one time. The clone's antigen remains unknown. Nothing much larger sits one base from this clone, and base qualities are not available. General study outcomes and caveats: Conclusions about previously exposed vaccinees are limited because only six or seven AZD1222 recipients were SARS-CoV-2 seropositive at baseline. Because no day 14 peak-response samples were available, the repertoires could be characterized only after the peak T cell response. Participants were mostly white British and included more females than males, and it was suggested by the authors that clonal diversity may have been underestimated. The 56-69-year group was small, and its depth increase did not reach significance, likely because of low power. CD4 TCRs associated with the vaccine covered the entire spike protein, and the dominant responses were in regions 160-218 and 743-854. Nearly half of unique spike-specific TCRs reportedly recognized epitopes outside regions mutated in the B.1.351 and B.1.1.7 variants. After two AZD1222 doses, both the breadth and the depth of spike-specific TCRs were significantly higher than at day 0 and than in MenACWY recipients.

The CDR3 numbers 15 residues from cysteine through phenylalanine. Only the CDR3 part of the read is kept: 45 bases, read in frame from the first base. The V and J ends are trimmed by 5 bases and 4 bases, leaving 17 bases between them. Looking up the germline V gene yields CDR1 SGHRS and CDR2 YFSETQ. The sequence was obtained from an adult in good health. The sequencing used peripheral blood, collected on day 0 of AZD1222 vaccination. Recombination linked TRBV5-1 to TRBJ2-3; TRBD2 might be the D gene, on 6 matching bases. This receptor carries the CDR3 CASRAGLPNADTQYF. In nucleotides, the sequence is TGCGCCAGCAGGGCGGGACTGCCAAATGCAGATACGCAGTATTTT. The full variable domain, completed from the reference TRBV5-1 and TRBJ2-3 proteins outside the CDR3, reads KAGVTQTPRYLIKTRGQQVTLSCSPISGHRSVSWYQQTPGQGLQFLFEYFSETQRNKGNFPGRFSGRQFSNSRSEMNVSTLELGDSALYLCASRAGLPNADTQYFGPGTRLTVL.